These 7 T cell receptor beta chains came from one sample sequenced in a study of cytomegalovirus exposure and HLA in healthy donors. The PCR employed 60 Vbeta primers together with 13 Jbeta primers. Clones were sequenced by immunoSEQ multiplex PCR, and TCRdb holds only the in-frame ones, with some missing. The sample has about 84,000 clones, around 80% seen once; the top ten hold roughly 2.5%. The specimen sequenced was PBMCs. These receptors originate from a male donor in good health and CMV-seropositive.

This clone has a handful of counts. The CDR3 region has the DNA TGCGCCAGCAGGGTTGGGGACAGAGATAATGAAAAACTGTTTTTT. Translation gives CASRVGDRDNEKLFF. This chain joins TRBV5-1 and TRBJ1-4; TRBD1 agrees at 7 bases. Germline V gene lookup returns CDR1 SGHRS and CDR2 YFSETQ. J lost 4 bases, V lost 5 bases, and 8 bases had no gene match. This CDR3 comprises 15 residues.

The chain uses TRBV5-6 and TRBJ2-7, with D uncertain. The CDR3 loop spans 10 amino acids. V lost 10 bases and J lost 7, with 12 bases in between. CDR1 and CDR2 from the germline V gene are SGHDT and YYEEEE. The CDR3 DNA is TGTGCCGTCCCCTCTAAGGAGCAGTACTTC. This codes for CAVPSKEQYF. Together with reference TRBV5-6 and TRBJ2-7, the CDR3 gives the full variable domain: DAGVTQSPTHLIKTRGQQVTLRCSPKSGHDTVSWYQQALGQGPQFIFQYYEEEERQRGNFPDRFSGHQFPNYSSELNVNALLLGDSALYLCAVPSKEQYFGPGTRLTVT.

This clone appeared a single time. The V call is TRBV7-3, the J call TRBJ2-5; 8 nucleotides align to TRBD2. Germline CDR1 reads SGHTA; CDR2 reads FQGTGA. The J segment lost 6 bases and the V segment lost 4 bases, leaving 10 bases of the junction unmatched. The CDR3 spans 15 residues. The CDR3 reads CASSYSSGGPKTQYF. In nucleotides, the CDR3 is TGTGCCAGCAGCTACTCCTCGGGAGGGCCCAAGACCCAGTACTTC.

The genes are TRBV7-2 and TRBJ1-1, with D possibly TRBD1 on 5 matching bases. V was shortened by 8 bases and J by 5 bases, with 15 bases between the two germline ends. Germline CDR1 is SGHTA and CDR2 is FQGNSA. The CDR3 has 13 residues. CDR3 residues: CASPPGGWTEAFF. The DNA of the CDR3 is TGTGCCAGCCCACCGGGGGGATGGACTGAAGCTTTCTTT.

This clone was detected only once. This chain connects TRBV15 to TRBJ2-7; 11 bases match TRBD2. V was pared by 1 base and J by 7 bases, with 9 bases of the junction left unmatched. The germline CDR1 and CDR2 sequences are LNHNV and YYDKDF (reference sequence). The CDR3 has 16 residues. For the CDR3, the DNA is TGTGCCACCAGCAGAGGAAGACTAGCGGGAATCAGGGAGCAGTACTTC. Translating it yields CATSRGRLAGIREQYF.

The DNA of the CDR3 is TGTGCAAGTCGCTTATGTTTAAGTGGGAGGGCCGAGGATGAGCAGTTCTTC. This encodes CASRLCLSGRAEDEQFF. The chain is built from TRBV12-2 and TRBJ2-1; the table's D call of TRBD2 was not tested on the DNA. TRBV12-2 is recorded as a pseudogene. This CDR3 spans 17 amino acids.

The CDR3 loop reads CASSLSGYEQFF. The CDR3 DNA reads as TGTGCCAGCAGTTTAAGCGGTTATGAGCAGTTCTTC. The chain couples TRBV28 to TRBJ2-1, with D perhaps matching TRBD2 (5 bases). CDR3 length: 12 residues. V lost 2 bases and J lost 8, with 7 bases in between. Per germline, CDR1 MDHEN and CDR2 SYDVKM.